The 19 T cell receptor beta chains below come from one sample, sequenced in a study of blood T cell repertoires in COVID-19. The protocol was immunoSEQ multiplex PCR, while the TCRdb copy is restricted to in-frame clones and leaves out a portion. This table has 110,000 or so clones, roughly 81% appearing once. Source material: peripheral blood. The receptors were gathered from a man in his forties with acute or convalescent COVID-19.

The chain is built from TRBV7-3 and TRBJ2-3; D is possibly TRBD2 (6 bases). The CDR3 spans 15 residues. Germline CDR1 SGHTA, CDR2 FQGTGA. V lost 6 bases and J lost 5, with 18 bases in between. CDR3 loop: CASRPPGTWKDTQYF. DNA for the CDR3: TGTGCCAGCAGGCCCCCCGGGACTTGGAAAGATACGCAGTATTTT.

The V call is TRBV3-1 (or the pseudogene TRBV3-2), the J call TRBJ1-2, with D perhaps TRBD1 (5 bases). V lost 0 bases, J lost 7 bases, and 15 bases lay in between. The CDR3 totals 15 residues. Germline-derived CDR1 and CDR2 are LGHDT and YNNKEL (reference sequence). CDR3 in DNA: TGTGCCAGCAGCCAAGAGTGGGGCGCACCGAGTGGCTACACCTTC. Translating it yields CASSQEWGAPSGYTF.

The rearrangement joins TRBV24-1 to TRBJ2-4, with TRBD1 matching over 8 bases. The CDR3 extends over 13 amino acids. The trim removed 3 bases at V and 7 bases at J, leaving 1 base unmatched. Germline V gene sequence: CDR1 KGHDR, CDR2 SFDVKD. CDR3 sequence reads: CATSDTGGNIQYF. CDR3 DNA sequence: TGTGCCACCAGTGATACAGGGGGGAACATTCAGTACTTC.

The rearrangement joins TRBV9 to TRBJ2-3; D is unclear. This CDR3 spans 16 amino acids. The V end lost 3 bases, the J end lost 4 bases, and 18 bases lay between the germline ends. CDR1 and CDR2 from the germline V gene are SGDLS and YYNGEE. The CDR3 DNA follows: TGTGCCAGCAGCGATGGGCTGGGTGCCGGTGCAGATACGCAGTATTTT. Protein: CASSDGLGAGADTQYF.

This rearrangement joins TRBV5-1 to TRBJ2-1; D is uncertain. Between the trimmed V and J ends, which lost 4 bases and 4 bases, there was a span of 6 bases. The CDR3 spans 12 residues. In germline, CDR1 is SGHRS, CDR2 YFSETQ. The CDR3 sequence is CASSLPYNEQFF. The CDR3 DNA reads as TGCGCCAGCAGCCTACCATACAATGAGCAGTTCTTC.

A note on this clone: Additional DNA sequences in this sample encode the identical CDR3. This chain links TRBV10-3 with TRBJ1-5, with unresolved D. Germline-derived CDR1 and CDR2 are ENHRY and SYGVKD. The CDR3 has 12 amino acids. With 5 bases removed from V and 1 base from J, the gap between germline ends came to 3 bases. The CDR3 DNA is TGTGCCATCAGTTCGAGCAATCAGCCCCAGCATTTT. Its translation is CAISSSNQPQHF.

J is TRBJ2-7 and V is TRBV9; weak D call: TRBD2 (5 bases). CDR3 size: 12 residues. Trimming pared 4 bases from V and 6 bases from J, leaving 11 bases between. Per germline, CDR1 SGDLS and CDR2 YYNGEE. The CDR3 nucleotides read TGTGCCAGCAGCTCCCGAGGGCTCGAGCAGTACTTC. Its translation: CASSSRGLEQYF.

For this clone: The identical CDR3 is also encoded by other nucleotide sequences in the sample. This chain connects TRBV29-1 to TRBJ2-3; D remains ambiguous. Germline V lookup: CDR1 SQVTM, CDR2 ANQGSEA. Trimming cost V 3 bases and J 1 base, with 5 bases left between them. The CDR3 has 12 amino acids. CDR3 residues: CSVDEGTDTQYF. The CDR3 coding sequence is TGCAGCGTTGATGAGGGCACAGATACGCAGTATTTT.

The V gene is TRBV2, the J gene TRBJ2-7; 7 bases match TRBD1. Per germline, CDR1 SNHLY and CDR2 FYNNEI. Trimming at V came to 8 bases and at J to 6 bases, leaving 22 bases not matched to a gene. The CDR3 runs 17 residues. CDR3 nucleotides: TGTGCCAGCGCAGGACGAATAGACAGGGTTCGTGAGAGCGAGCAGTACTTC. Protein product: CASAGRIDRVRESEQYF.

The V gene is TRBV7-7, the J gene TRBJ2-2, with D possibly matching TRBD1 (6 bases). This CDR3 region has 16 residues. Germline loops: CDR1 SSHAT, CDR2 FNYEAQ (reference sequence). V was cut by 1 base and J by 2 bases, with 11 bases left in between. Here the CDR3 DNA reads TGTGCCAGCAGCTTAGTTGCAGGGACAAACACCGGGGAGCTGTTTTTT. Translation gives CASSLVAGTNTGELFF.

The genes are TRBV6-5 and TRBJ1-1, with D maybe TRBD1 (6 bases). This CDR3 region has 15 residues. V gave up 2 bases and J gave up 1 base, with 11 bases separating them. CDR1 is MNHEY, CDR2 SVGAGI, per germline. CDR3 DNA: TGTGCCAGCAGTTACCTGCCCAGGGGGAACACTGAAGCTTTCTTT. Its translation: CASSYLPRGNTEAFF.

This clone showed up just once. The chain recombines TRBV7-2 with TRBJ2-1; 14 bases match TRBD2. The CDR3 length is 14 residues. The V segment lost 5 bases and the J segment 10 bases; nucleotides outside the gene matches: 4. Germline V gene lookup returns CDR1 SGHTA and CDR2 FQGNSA. CDR3 loop: CASSTGLAGGEQFF. The CDR3 nucleotides are TGTGCCAGCAGCACTGGACTAGCGGGGGGAGAGCAGTTCTTC.

The chain couples TRBV9 to TRBJ2-3; D perhaps matches TRBD2 (5 bases). This CDR3 comprises 15 residues. V was pared by 0 bases and J by 0 bases, with 8 bases between. CDR1 and CDR2 (germline): SGDLS, YYNGEE. The CDR3 DNA follows: TGTGCCAGCAGCGTAGACGGGGTTAGCACAGATACGCAGTATTTT. It encodes CASSVDGVSTDTQYF.

The chain links TRBV10-1 to TRBJ1-5, with 7 nucleotides matching TRBD1. Germline loops: CDR1 WNHNN, CDR2 SYGVQD (reference sequence). The CDR3 extends over 15 amino acids. The ends lost 5 bases at V and 3 bases at J; junction bases unmatched: 7. CDR3 region: CASSLGRGFNQPQHF. The CDR3, as DNA: TGCGCCAGCAGTTTGGGCAGGGGGTTCAATCAGCCCCAGCATTTT.

Concerning this clone itself: The same CDR3 is also encoded by other DNA sequences in this sample. The V and J genes are TRBV7-3 and TRBJ2-5; possibly TRBD1 for D (5 bases). Trimming shortened V by 5 bases and J by 3 bases, and 10 bases separated the two germline ends. The CDR3 consists of 13 residues. Germline V gives CDR1 SGHTA, CDR2 FQGTGA. The CDR3 DNA sequence: TGTGCCAGCAGCCGCGACAGAGAAGAGACCCAGTACTTC. Its translation: CASSRDREETQYF.

The V and J genes are TRBV2 and TRBJ2-3; 9 nucleotides line up with TRBD1. The V gene's germline CDR1 is SNHLY and CDR2 FYNNEI. Unmatched junction bases numbered 10, after V lost 8 bases and J lost 7 bases. CDR3 size: 14 residues. Written as DNA, the CDR3 is TGTGCCAGCGGAGAGGACAGGGGAGGGAATACGCAGTATTTT. Translated: CASGEDRGGNTQYF.

The chain is built from TRBV3-1 (or the pseudogene TRBV3-2) and TRBJ2-3; 10 bases match TRBD2. The CDR3 is 15 residues long. V was clipped by 4 bases and J by 11 bases; unmatched bases: 12. The germline gives CDR1 LGHDT, CDR2 YNNKEL (reference sequence). CDR3 DNA sequence: TGTGCCAGCAGCCCAGATCGGACTAGCGGCGTTGGGCAGTATTTT. It specifies CASSPDRTSGVGQYF.

The gene calls are TRBV2 and TRBJ2-3, with 7 positions matching TRBD2. The CDR3 runs to 16 residues. V was pared by 3 bases and J by 1 base, with 7 bases of the junction left unmatched. Germline lookup yields CDR1 SNHLY and CDR2 FYNNEI. In DNA, the CDR3 is TGTGCCAGCAGTGAGGAGCGGGGAGAGGGCACAGATACGCAGTATTTT. Encoded protein: CASSEERGEGTDTQYF.

The chain carries TRBV4-1 and TRBJ2-1; 9 nucleotides match TRBD2. Germline V lookup: CDR1 MGHRA, CDR2 YSYEKL. Trimming cost V 2 bases and J 2 bases; bases outside gene matches: 4. The CDR3 runs 16 residues. CDR3 loop: CASSQLAGLAYNEQFF. For the CDR3, the DNA is TGCGCCAGCAGCCAACTAGCGGGGCTGGCCTACAATGAGCAGTTCTTC.